This passage covers 20 T cell receptor beta chains from one sample sequenced in a study of CD8+ T cells in alopecia areata. The treatment: oral pan-JAK inhibitor, 5-10 mg twice daily. After isolation, RNA underwent reverse transcription to generate cDNA as the sequencing template. Sequencing was performed with immunoSEQ multiplex PCR; in TCRdb, only in-frame clones are kept and a portion is missing. Of approximately 280,000 clones in the sample, nearly 60% were seen once. Sequenced material: CD4+ T cells sorted from blood, taken at week 24, from a patient treated with tofacitinib. These receptor sequences come from a human donor with alopecia areata.

CDR3 sequence reads: CSVEQADTQYF. Here the CDR3 DNA reads TGCAGCGTTGAACAGGCAGATACGCAGTATTTT. The V call is TRBV29-1, the J call TRBJ2-3; D not resolved. Germline lookup yields CDR1 SQVTM and CDR2 ANQGSEA. The CDR3 sequence is 11 residues long. Trimming stripped 2 bases from V and 4 bases from J, with 4 bases between.

This chain links TRBV5-1 with TRBJ2-7; TRBD1 aligns across 7 bases. Looked up from germline, CDR1 is SGHRS and CDR2 is YFSETQ. V trimming: 0 bases; J trimming: 6 bases; junction bases outside the gene matches: 0. This CDR3 region has 12 residues. Here the CDR3 reads CASSLDRGEQYF. CDR3 DNA: TGCGCCAGCAGCTTGGACAGGGGCGAGCAGTACTTC.

The chain couples TRBV20-1 to TRBJ2-1; D gene uncertain. Germline loops: CDR1 DFQATT, CDR2 SNEGSKA (reference sequence). The CDR3 is 11 amino acids. The germline V and J ends were trimmed by 5 bases and 4 bases, with 6 bases remaining between them. The CDR3 sequence: CSASGYNEQFF. In DNA, the CDR3 is TGCAGTGCTTCCGGGTACAATGAGCAGTTCTTC.

The genes are TRBV2 and TRBJ1-1, with a possible D match to TRBD1 (5 bases). Germline V gives CDR1 SNHLY, CDR2 FYNNEI. The CDR3 loop spans 14 amino acids. V dropped 4 bases and J dropped 0 bases, with 9 bases sitting between them. Here the CDR3 DNA reads TGTGCCAGCAGTGTAAGGGGCTTGAACACTGAAGCTTTCTTT. Its protein product is CASSVRGLNTEAFF.

About this clone itself: This specimen includes other DNA sequences encoding the same CDR3. The CDR3 region has the DNA TGTGCCAGCAGCCGCGGGACTACCCAAGAGACCCAGTACTTC. Protein sequence: CASSRGTTQETQYF. The genes are TRBV7-4 and TRBJ2-5, with 7 positions matching TRBD2. This CDR3 is built from 14 residues. CDR1 and CDR2 from the germline V gene are SGHVT and SQSDAQ. The V gene end was trimmed by 5 bases and the J gene end by 1 base; junction bases not matched to a gene: 4.

V usage is TRBV7-2 and J usage is TRBJ2-5; possibly TRBD2 for D (6 bases). This CDR3 contains 15 residues. The V and J ends lost 5 bases and 5 bases respectively, with 18 bases between them. From germline, CDR1 is SGHTA and CDR2 FQGNSA. Written as DNA, the CDR3 is TGTGCCAGCAGCGGATTCGGGAGCCTCGCGGAGACCCAGTACTTC. Protein sequence: CASSGFGSLAETQYF.

The gene calls are TRBV2 and TRBJ2-1; possible D gene TRBD1, 6 bases. The CDR3 contains 14 residues. V was shortened by 4 bases and J by 8 bases, with 15 bases between the two germline ends. CDR1 and CDR2 (germline): SNHLY, FYNNEI. CDR3 amino acids: CASSVAGVIDEQFF. DNA of the CDR3: TGTGCCAGCAGTGTCGCAGGGGTAATCGATGAGCAGTTCTTC.

The chain links TRBV7-2 to TRBJ1-6, with a possible D match to TRBD1 (5 bases). The CDR3 has 18 amino acids. The germline V gene has CDR1 SGHTA and CDR2 FQGNSA. V gave up 4 bases and J gave up 1 base, with 17 bases separating them. The CDR3, as DNA: TGTGCCAGCAGCTACCAACTCTCAGGGAGTTCCTATAATTCACCCCTCCACTTT. Translating gives CASSYQLSGSSYNSPLHF.

This sequence joins TRBV9 and TRBJ2-5, with 9 bases matching TRBD2. CDR3 length: 15 residues. With 3 bases clipped from V and 2 bases from J, the junction kept 5 bases outside the gene matches. The V gene's germline CDR1 is SGDLS and CDR2 YYNGEE. CDR3 in DNA: TGTGCCAGCAGCGCCATAGCGGGGGCTCAAGAGACCCAGTACTTC. Protein product: CASSAIAGAQETQYF. The full variable domain, completed using reference TRBV9 and TRBJ2-5, is DSGVTQTPKHLITATGQRVTLRCSPRSGDLSVYWYQQSLDQGLQFLIQYYNGEERAKGNILERFSAQQFPDLHSELNLSSLELGDSALYFCASSAIAGAQETQYFGPGTRLLVL.

This clone was recorded a few times. The chain links TRBV5-4 to TRBJ1-2; weak D call: TRBD1 (6 bases). Germline V CDR1 and CDR2: SGHNT, YYREEE (reference sequence). With 0 bases removed from V and 0 bases from J, the gap between germline ends came to 9 bases. The CDR3 has 15 residues. The CDR3 loop is CASSLGTVPNYGYTF. Here the CDR3 DNA reads TGTGCCAGCAGCTTGGGGACAGTTCCTAACTATGGCTACACCTTC.

The rearrangement uses TRBV5-1 and TRBJ2-4; TRBD2 might be the D (6 bases). Germline CDR1 reads SGHRS; CDR2 reads YFSETQ. The CDR3 runs 12 residues. Trimming left V 4 bases short and J 8 bases short, with 10 bases between. The CDR3 nucleotides read TGCGCCAGCAGCAGCACGGGGGACATTCAGTACTTC. Its protein product is CASSSTGDIQYF.

The chain carries TRBV5-1 and TRBJ1-1; 10 nucleotides line up with TRBD1. V lost 5 bases to trimming and J lost 11 bases; unmatched junction nucleotides: 9. Germline V lookup: CDR1 SGHRS, CDR2 YFSETQ. CDR3 length: 13 residues. The DNA for the CDR3 is TGCGCCAGCAGTTCCGGGACAGGGGTTTTCGCTTTCTTT. It codes for CASSSGTGVFAFF.

The chain is built from TRBV4-1 and TRBJ1-1; unclear D gene. The V gene lost 4 bases and the J gene lost 5 bases, with 14 bases spanning the gap. Germline V gene data show CDR1 as MGHRA and CDR2 as YSYEKL. The CDR3 loop spans 14 amino acids. The CDR3, as DNA: TGCGCCAGCAGCCGTAGGGCGGGCCAGACTGAAGCTTTCTTT. It translates to CASSRRAGQTEAFF.

This sequence joins TRBV2 and TRBJ1-2; perhaps TRBD1 as D (5 bases). The germline V and J ends were trimmed by 7 bases and 4 bases, with 13 bases remaining between them. The CDR3 has 13 residues. CDR1 is SNHLY, CDR2 FYNNEI, per germline. CDR3 protein: CASKEGVGYGYTF. The CDR3 nucleotides read TGTGCCAGCAAGGAAGGGGTCGGCTATGGCTACACCTTC.

The chain carries TRBV27 and TRBJ2-3; D remains unclear. Per germline, CDR1 MNHEY and CDR2 SMNVEV (reference sequence). With 0 bases removed from V and 2 bases from J, the gap between germline ends came to 9 bases. This CDR3 has 15 residues. In nucleotides, the CDR3 is TGTGCCAGCAGTTTATCGGGGAAGGACACAGATACGCAGTATTTT. Its protein is CASSLSGKDTDTQYF.

This clone was seen only a few times. The genes are TRBV29-1 and TRBJ2-3; D call uncertain. From germline, CDR1 is SQVTM and CDR2 ANQGSEA. V was shortened by 5 bases and J by 0 bases, with 3 bases between the two germline ends. CDR3 length: 11 amino acids. The CDR3 nucleotides are TGCAGCGTTACTAGCACAGATACGCAGTATTTT. Protein: CSVTSTDTQYF.

This chain connects TRBV5-6 to TRBJ2-3; D is uncertain. Germline V CDR1 and CDR2: SGHDT, YYEEEE. The CDR3 extends over 13 amino acids. Trimming shortened V by 5 bases and J by 2 bases, and 9 bases separated the two germline ends. In DNA form, the CDR3 reads TGTGCCAGCAGGGTACTACCCACAGATACGCAGTATTTT. It is translated as CASRVLPTDTQYF. Variable domain in full (rest from reference TRBV5-6 and TRBJ2-3): DAGVTQSPTHLIKTRGQQVTLRCSPKSGHDTVSWYQQALGQGPQFIFQYYEEEERQRGNFPDRFSGHQFPNYSSELNVNALLLGDSALYLCASRVLPTDTQYFGPGTRLTVL.

The chain has TRBV30 and TRBJ2-5, with D hard to call. Trimming pared 0 bases from V and 5 bases from J, leaving 16 bases between. CDR3 length: 15 residues. Germline loops: CDR1 GTSNPN, CDR2 SVGIG (reference sequence). CDR3 loop: CAWSVRASPSETQYF. CDR3 bases: TGTGCCTGGAGTGTACGGGCCAGCCCCTCGGAGACCCAGTACTTC. Variable domain in full (rest from reference TRBV30 and TRBJ2-5): SQTIHQWPATLVQPVGSPLSLECTVEGTSNPNLYWYRQAAGRGLQLLFYSVGIGQISSEVPQNLSASRPQDRQFILSSKKLLLSDSGFYLCAWSVRASPSETQYFGPGTRLLVL.

This clone was detected only a few times. The V and J genes are TRBV18 and TRBJ2-7, with D possibly TRBD1 on 5 matching bases. Germline V gene lookup returns CDR1 KGHSH and CDR2 LQKENI. Trimming removed 2 bases from V and 7 bases from J, with 6 bases in between. The CDR3 runs to 11 residues. CDR3 sequence: CASSPGAEQYF. As DNA, the CDR3 is TGTGCCAGCTCACCAGGGGCAGAGCAGTACTTC. The variable domain in full, completed from reference TRBV18 and TRBJ2-7, reads NAGVMQNPRHLVRRRGQEARLRCSPMKGHSHVYWYRQLPEEGLKFMVYLQKENIIDESGMPKERFSAEFPKEGPSILRIQQVVRGDSAAYFCASSPGAEQYFGPGTRLTVT.

The chain couples TRBV25-1 to TRBJ1-2; D is ambiguous. The ends were cut back, 2 bases at V and 8 bases at J, with 15 bases in the middle. The germline V gene encodes CDR1 MGHDK and CDR2 SYGVNS. This CDR3 is built from 14 residues. For the CDR3, the DNA is TGTGCCAGCAGTGAAACCTTGGACGTTCCGGGCTACACCTTC. This translates into CASSETLDVPGYTF.